This T cell receptor beta chain was obtained from a study of cytomegalovirus exposure and HLA in healthy donors. Researchers ran the PCR with 60 Vbeta and 13 Jbeta primers. Libraries were prepared by immunoSEQ multiplex PCR; TCRdb keeps only in-frame clonotypes and omits some of them. In the table there are fewer than 150,000 clones, approximately 80% of which are singletons. Trimming removed 5 bases from V and 6 bases from J; junction bases left unmatched: 7. CDR1 and CDR2 from the germline V gene are SNHLY and FYNNEI. This CDR3 has 14 amino acids. Material for sequencing was PBMCs. The chain couples TRBV2 to TRBJ1-5, with 7 bases matching TRBD1. The sequence derives from a male donor in good health and CMV-seronegative. CDR3 DNA: TGTGCCAGCAGTTCCCAGGGGGTTCGTCAGCCCCAGCATTTT. This translates into CASSSQGVRQPQHF.